One and the same sample provided the 3 T cell receptor beta chains below, sequenced in a study of Graves' ophthalmopathy and Graves' hyperthyroidism. The authors amplified TCR beta CDR3 regions, and they did so from RNA transcripts for repertoire sequencing. RT-PCR was first run with HTBI primers, then multiplex PCR in a second round. TCRdb redid the calling of the multiplex PCR reads with MiXCR, one entry per CDR3 protein. The sample holds 650,000 to 800,000 distinct CDR3 sequences, over 40% seen once. The specimen was peripheral blood. These receptors were collected from an adult man with Graves' ophthalmopathy.

V is TRBV10-3 and J is TRBJ2-7, with a weak D call TRBD2 (5 bases). The J call may be wrong; the DNA end is better matched by TRBJ2-1. The CDR3 runs 12 residues. Germline V lookup: CDR1 ENHRY, CDR2 SYGVKD. Written as DNA, the CDR3 is TGTGCCATCAGTGAGTCGGACTCGGCGCAGTTCTTC. It translates to CAISESDSAQFF.

The rearrangement uses TRBV25-1 and TRBJ1-3, with 7 bases identical to TRBD1. CDR3 length equals 13 residues. Trimming took 6 bases from V and 8 from J; bases not matched to a gene: 7. Germline V CDR1 and CDR2: MGHDK, SYGVNS. The CDR3 sequence is CASRGDSGYTIYF. CDR3 nucleotides: TGTGCCAGCAGGGGGGACAGCGGCTACACCATATATTTT.

Details on this clonotype: This may arise from a read error, as a much more abundant clone is one base away. This chain joins TRBV2 and TRBJ2-7, with TRBD1 identical over 7 bases. V trimming: 5 bases; J trimming: 9 bases; junction bases outside the gene matches: 13. The CDR3 extends over 14 amino acids. Germline V gene sequence: CDR1 SNHLY, CDR2 FYNNEI. CDR3 sequence reads: CASSLTPTGNGQYF. In DNA form, the CDR3 reads TGTGCCAGCAGTCTCACCCCGACAGGGAACGGGCAGTACTTC.